This passage covers 6 T cell receptor beta chains from one sample sequenced in a study of OX40 agonist ivuxolimab in advanced cancers. Profiling relied on immunoSEQ multiplex PCR, and the TCRdb table lists in-frame clones only, not all of them. The sample lists 100,000 or so clones; roughly 90% were seen once. The input for sequencing was CD4+ or CD8+ T cells sorted from blood, taken in a trial of the OX40 agonist ivuxolimab. Receptors were obtained from an adult with an advanced solid tumor such as melanoma, head and neck, liver or kidney cancer.

J is TRBJ1-1 and V is TRBV14; D ambiguous. Trimming stripped 1 base from V and 0 bases from J, with 9 bases between. The CDR3 loop spans 15 amino acids. CDR1 and CDR2 from the germline V gene are SGHDN and FVKESK. This CDR3 reads CASSQVRFMNTEAFF. The CDR3 DNA is TGTGCCAGCAGCCAAGTCAGATTCATGAACACTGAAGCTTTCTTT.

CDR3 DNA: TGTGCCAGTAGTCCATCATCGGGACAAATGGCCGAGCAGTACTTC. As protein: CASSPSSGQMAEQYF. The genes are TRBV19 and TRBJ2-7; tentative D call: TRBD1 (6 bases). CDR1 and CDR2 from the germline V gene are LNHDA and SQIVND (reference sequence). Trimming pared 5 bases from V and 6 bases from J, leaving 20 bases between. The CDR3 runs to 15 residues.

V gene TRBV11-2 combines with J gene TRBJ2-7; no firm D call. CDR3 length equals 12 residues. The V gene's germline CDR1 is SGHAT and CDR2 FQNNGV. Trimming pared 4 bases from V and 2 bases from J, leaving 6 bases between. The CDR3 reads CASSSVAYEQYF. The CDR3 region has the DNA TGTGCCAGCAGCTCCGTTGCCTACGAGCAGTACTTC.

The V gene is TRBV19, the J gene TRBJ1-1, with D possibly matching TRBD1 (6 bases). The germline V and J ends were trimmed by 7 bases and 5 bases, with 14 bases remaining between them. This CDR3 is 13 amino acids long. CDR1 and CDR2 from the germline V gene are LNHDA and SQIVND (reference sequence). The CDR3 DNA reads as TGTGCCAGTATCGACGCAGGGGTGACTGAAGCTTTCTTT. Protein product: CASIDAGVTEAFF.

The chain uses TRBV7-3 and TRBJ2-1, with 14 bases identical to TRBD2. The length of the CDR3 is 15 residues. Germline CDR1 reads SGHTA; CDR2 reads FQGTGA. V lost 2 bases and J lost 6; bases outside the gene matches: 0. The CDR3 region has the DNA TGTGCCAGCAGCTTAGGGACTAGCGGGAGCAATGAGCAGTTCTTC. It codes for CASSLGTSGSNEQFF. The entire variable domain, with the rest obtained from reference TRBV7-3 and TRBJ2-1, is as follows: GAGVSQTPSNKVTEKGKYVELRCDPISGHTALYWYRQSLGQGPEFLIYFQGTGAADDSGLPNDRFFAVRPEGSVSTLKIQRTERGDSAVYLCASSLGTSGSNEQFFGPGTRLTVL.

This rearrangement joins TRBV29-1 to TRBJ1-2; TRBD1 might be the D (6 bases). The germline V gene encodes CDR1 SQVTM and CDR2 ANQGSEA. V was trimmed by 4 bases and J by 2 bases, leaving 11 bases between them. CDR3 length equals 13 residues. The CDR3 loop reads CSVGGGGNYGYTF. The CDR3 DNA sequence: TGCAGCGTTGGAGGGGGGGGCAACTATGGCTACACCTTC.